The next 12 T cell receptor beta chains were all read from a single sample in a study of molecular identifiers for immune sequencing clone quantification (dated by TCRdb to 2017 to 2018). The method behind the library was PCR. The sequencing machine was an Illumina HiSeq 4000. TCRdb reprocessed the public reads (quality trimming at Q25 with fastp, clone calling with MiXCR) and kept in-frame beta chains. Rows are combined by CDR3 protein, so each entry shows the most common genes and DNA. For this sample there are about 640,000 distinct CDR3 sequences; roughly 21% appear just once. Jointly, the top ten make up under 0.95% of the sample. The sequenced sample was naive CD8+ T cells from blood, with Jurkat cell RNA spiked in. What this sample's cell subset or site label stands for: FACS-sorted CD8+CD4-CCR7+CD45RA+ naive T cells. The receptors here all came from a human donor in good health. Some libraries in this study had Jurkat cell RNA spiked in.

At least ten counts were recorded for this clonotype. The chain combines TRBV30 with TRBJ2-5, with unresolved D. Germline V gene data show CDR1 as GTSNPN and CDR2 as SVGIG (reference sequence). The CDR3 sequence is 15 residues long. V lost 0 bases and J 3 bases, leaving 14 bases between the germline ends. CDR3 sequence reads: CAWSVSGRSEETQYF. CDR3 nucleotide sequence: TGTGCCTGGAGTGTAAGTGGACGGTCTGAAGAGACCCAGTACTTC.

This clonotype was counted only a few times. Sequence at one end of the junction differs from germline and may be a read error. The chain has TRBV4-3 and TRBJ2-7; tentatively, D is TRBD1 or TRBD2 (5 bases each). CDR3 length equals 14 residues. Germline V gene data show CDR1 as LGHNA and CDR2 as YSLEER. The CDR3 protein is CASSPGPSSHEQYF. The CDR3 bases are TGCGCCAGCAGTCCGGGACCTAGCTCCCACGAGCAGTACTTC.

The table lists this clonotype with many counts. This chain joins TRBV15 and TRBJ2-7; 9 bases align to TRBD1. The CDR3 contains 16 residues. V lost 5 bases and J lost 5; bases outside the gene matches: 13. Germline CDR1 is LNHNV and CDR2 is YYDKDF (reference sequence). The CDR3 bases are TGTGCCACCAGCGATAACCCGGGACAGGGAGGGGACGAGCAGTACTTC. Protein sequence: CATSDNPGQGGDEQYF.

The chain links TRBV20-1 to TRBJ2-5; weak D call: TRBD1 (8 bases). The CDR3 totals 11 residues. Germline loops: CDR1 DFQATT, CDR2 SNEGSKA (reference sequence). This CDR3 reads CNGQGGETQYF. For the CDR3, the DNA is TGCAATGGACAGGGAGGGGAGACCCAGTACTTC.

This clonotype was seen repeatedly, ten times or more. This rearrangement joins TRBV11-2 to TRBJ1-4; possibly TRBD1 for D (6 bases). The V end lost 6 bases, the J end lost 3 bases, and 11 bases lay between the germline ends. The germline gives CDR1 SGHAT, CDR2 FQNNGV. The CDR3 is made up of 14 amino acids. CDR3 region: CASRKPGANEKLFF. The CDR3 DNA sequence: TGTGCCAGCAGGAAACCAGGGGCTAATGAAAAACTGTTTTTT.

This clonotype was detected many times. The chain links TRBV30 to TRBJ2-7; D is perhaps TRBD1 (6 bases). From germline, CDR1 is GTSNPN and CDR2 SVGIG (reference sequence). The CDR3 runs to 12 residues. The V gene lost 8 bases and the J gene lost 0 bases, with 11 bases spanning the gap. This chain's CDR3 is CAGNRDSYEQYF. For the CDR3, the DNA is TGTGCCGGGAACAGGGACTCCTACGAGCAGTACTTC.

This clonotype was observed at least ten times. This sequence joins TRBV12-3 or TRBV12-4 and TRBJ2-2; no definite D call. The CDR3 is made up of 13 amino acids. The V end lost 2 bases, the J end lost 9 bases, and 10 bases lay between the germline ends. In DNA form, the CDR3 reads TGTGCCAGCAGTTTACCGGCAGAGAGGGAGCTGTTTTTT. Protein product: CASSLPAERELFF.

This clonotype was detected ten times or more. The V gene is TRBV9, the J gene TRBJ1-5; D possibly corresponds to TRBD1 (5 bases). Per the germline V gene, CDR1 is SGDLS and CDR2 is YYNGEE. The CDR3 length is 16 residues. The V gene lost 4 bases and the J gene lost 8 bases, with 22 bases spanning the gap. The DNA of the CDR3 is TGTGCCAGCAGCCCCGACTCCGGGCAGGGCGTTGAGCCCCAGCATTTT. Amino acid sequence: CASSPDSGQGVEPQHF. The full variable domain, rest sourced from reference TRBV9 and TRBJ1-5, is DSGVTQTPKHLITATGQRVTLRCSPRSGDLSVYWYQQSLDQGLQFLIQYYNGEERAKGNILERFSAQQFPDLHSELNLSSLELGDSALYFCASSPDSGQGVEPQHFGDGTRLSIL.

The chain carries TRBV30 and TRBJ1-3, with D uncertain. Germline V gene lookup returns CDR1 GTSNPN and CDR2 SVGIG (reference sequence). The CDR3 sequence is 15 residues long. V dropped 4 bases and J dropped 4 bases, with 17 bases sitting between them. CDR3 in amino acids: CAWKPIRGAGNTIYF. The CDR3 DNA is TGTGCCTGGAAGCCCATCCGCGGAGCGGGAAACACCATATATTTT. Full variable domain (outside the CDR3, taken from reference TRBV30 and TRBJ1-3): SQTIHQWPATLVQPVGSPLSLECTVEGTSNPNLYWYRQAAGRGLQLLFYSVGIGQISSEVPQNLSASRPQDRQFILSSKKLLLSDSGFYLCAWKPIRGAGNTIYFGEGSWLTVV.

The table lists this clonotype with many counts. The chain employs TRBV19 and TRBJ1-5, with no clear D. The CDR3 totals 13 residues. Germline V CDR1 and CDR2: LNHDA, SQIVND (reference sequence). Trimming took off 3 bases at V and 0 bases at J, with 3 bases between the two ends. The CDR3 reads CASSMSSNQPQHF. The CDR3 nucleotides are TGTGCCAGTAGTATGTCTAGCAATCAGCCCCAGCATTTT. The full variable domain, rest sourced from reference TRBV19 and TRBJ1-5, is DGGITQSPKYLFRKEGQNVTLSCEQNLNHDAMYWYRQDPGQGLRLIYYSQIVNDFQKGDIAEGYSVSREKKESFPLTVTSAQKNPTAFYLCASSMSSNQPQHFGDGTRLSIL.

With respect to this clonotype: A read error may be the cause here, since a much bigger clone is one base away. This chain joins TRBV20-1 and TRBJ1-5; 7 bases are shared with TRBD1. CDR3 size: 13 residues. Germline CDR1 and CDR2: DFQATT and SNEGSKA (reference sequence). V lost 0 bases, J lost 9 bases, and 5 bases stayed unmatched. The CDR3 reads CSARDAGGRPQHF. CDR3 bases: TGCAGTGCTAGAGATGCAGGGGGGCGGCCCCAGCATTTT.

In this sample, this clonotype turned up many times. The chain is built from TRBV19 and TRBJ2-1; 8 bases are a match to TRBD2. V lost 1 base and J lost 9; bases outside the gene matches: 5. The CDR3 spans 14 residues. Germline lookup yields CDR1 LNHDA and CDR2 SQIVND (reference sequence). CDR3 DNA: TGTGCCAGTAGTATAGCAGCGGGAGCCCCTGAGCAGTTCTTC. It specifies CASSIAAGAPEQFF.